This T cell receptor beta chain was recorded in a study of CD8+CD57+ T cells in acquired aplastic anemia. Overall study results and limits: Patients and controls were not found to differ significantly in CD8+ Simpson's diversity.

This clonotype has just a few counts. The antigen remains undetermined. This CDR3 contains 13 residues. V trimming: 5 bases; J trimming: 2 bases; junction bases outside the gene matches: 6. Per the germline V gene, CDR1 is SQVTM and CDR2 is ANQGSEA. For CDR3 and TCR beta VDJ profiling, genomic DNA was the template used. TCRdb itself ran the reads through MiXCR, one entry per CDR3 protein. The sample has roughly 250,000 distinct CDR3 sequences; 47% are singletons. An expansion of CD8+CD57+ cells by flow cytometry had been shown in patients chosen for sequencing. Sequencing was done on a sample of sorted CD4+, CD8+, or CD8+CD57+ T cells (not recorded which) from PBMCs. This TCR was recovered from a human donor with aplastic anemia. J is TRBJ2-7 and V is TRBV29-1, with 7 bases fitting TRBD1. CDR3 nucleotide sequence: TGCAGCGTTCCAGACAGGGAAACCTACGAGCAGTACTTC. Amino acid sequence: CSVPDRETYEQYF.